This record covers a single T cell receptor (beta chain). Sequencing used immunoSEQ multiplex PCR; TCRdb keeps in-frame clones, though not all of them. The data contain approximately 150,000 clones, 70% to 90% of them singletons. V was clipped by 4 bases and J by 7 bases, with 14 bases between them. The germline V gene encodes CDR1 SGHKS and CDR2 YYEKEE (reference sequence). The length of the CDR3 is 14 residues. The data are from a study of T cell responses to AZD1222 COVID-19 vaccine. The receptor was isolated from an adult in good health. The specimen was peripheral blood, collected on day 0 of AZD1222 vaccination. The chain is built from TRBV5-5 and TRBJ1-4; D might be TRBD1 (5 bases). CDR3 in amino acids: CASSLLGAGEKLFF. The CDR3 bases are TGTGCCAGCAGCCTCTTAGGGGCGGGTGAAAAACTGTTTTTT.